This record concerns one T cell receptor (beta chain) sequence. Germline V lookup: CDR1 MGHRA, CDR2 YSYEKL. The ends were cut back, 4 bases at V and 3 bases at J, with 12 bases in the middle. This CDR3 has 14 amino acids. This sample is part of a study of T-cell memory formation after mild COVID-19. Using its own MiXCR run on the 5' RACE reads, TCRdb lists one record per CDR3 protein. The data show 400,000 or so distinct CDR3 sequences, with approximately 20% seen just once and approximately 8.1% held by the top ten. The chain recombines TRBV4-1 with TRBJ2-5; tentative D call: TRBD2 (5 bases). This clonotype was obtained from an adult woman who had mild COVID-19 (a few samples of this study predate the infection). Cell type and time point are not known. Input material: PBMCs or a T cell subset sorted from them (not recorded which). This CDR3 is CASSPAGMEETQYF. The DNA for the CDR3 is TGCGCCAGCAGCCCCGCCGGGATGGAAGAGACCCAGTACTTC.